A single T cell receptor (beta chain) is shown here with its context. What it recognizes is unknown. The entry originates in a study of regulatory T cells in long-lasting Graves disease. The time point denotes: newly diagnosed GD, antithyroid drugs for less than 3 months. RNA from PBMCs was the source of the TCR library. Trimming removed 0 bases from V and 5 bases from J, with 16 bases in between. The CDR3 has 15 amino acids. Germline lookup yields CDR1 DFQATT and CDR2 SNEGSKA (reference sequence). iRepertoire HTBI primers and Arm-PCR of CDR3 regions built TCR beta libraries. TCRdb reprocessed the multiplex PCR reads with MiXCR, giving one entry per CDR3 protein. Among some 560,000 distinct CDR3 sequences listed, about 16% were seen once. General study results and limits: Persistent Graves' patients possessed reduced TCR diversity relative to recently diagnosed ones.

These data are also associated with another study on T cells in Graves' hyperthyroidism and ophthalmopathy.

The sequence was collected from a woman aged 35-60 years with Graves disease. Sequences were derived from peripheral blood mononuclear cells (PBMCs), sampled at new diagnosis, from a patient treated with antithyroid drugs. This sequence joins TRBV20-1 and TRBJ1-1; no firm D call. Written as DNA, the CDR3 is TGCAGTGCTAGAGATTCGCGGCAAAGGGTAACTGAAGCTTTCTTT. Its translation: CSARDSRQRVTEAFF.